This passage covers 6 T cell receptor beta chains from one sample sequenced in a study of blood T cell repertoires in COVID-19. Sequenced by immunoSEQ multiplex PCR; TCRdb stores in-frame clones only, minus some. Of fewer than 250,000 clones in the sample, around 82% were seen once. Sequencing was performed on PBMCs or T cells enriched from blood (not recorded which). Receptors originate from a woman aged 40-49 years with acute COVID-19.

The V gene is TRBV25-1, the J gene TRBJ2-1; possible D gene TRBD2, 6 bases. Trimming stripped 3 bases from V and 2 bases from J, with 11 bases between. This CDR3 is 15 amino acids long. The germline V gene encodes CDR1 MGHDK and CDR2 SYGVNS. This chain's CDR3 is CASSDPGVTYNEQFF. Here the CDR3 DNA reads TGTGCCAGCAGTGACCCGGGGGTCACCTACAATGAGCAGTTCTTC.

The chain recombines TRBV27 with TRBJ2-1, with 14 bases matching TRBD2. There are 20 residues in the CDR3. Trimming cost V 3 bases and J 0 bases; bases outside gene matches: 10. CDR1 MNHEY and CDR2 SMNVEV come from the germline V gene (reference sequence). CDR3 bases: TGTGCCAGCAGTTTGCGAACGGGACTAGCGGGAGCGAGCTCCTACAATGAGCAGTTCTTC. It yields the protein CASSLRTGLAGASSYNEQFF.

This chain joins TRBV10-3 and TRBJ2-7, with 11 nucleotides matching TRBD2. The CDR3 is made up of 15 amino acids. Trimming took 6 bases from V and 1 from J; bases not matched to a gene: 5. Germline-derived CDR1 and CDR2 are ENHRY and SYGVKD. The CDR3 DNA follows: TGTGCCATCAGGGTAGCGGGAGGGCCTTCCTACGAGCAGTACTTC. Protein product: CAIRVAGGPSYEQYF.

The chain is built from TRBV29-1 and TRBJ2-7; D may be TRBD1 (6 bases). Trimming left V 4 bases short and J 6 bases short, with 19 bases between. Germline CDR1 is SQVTM and CDR2 is ANQGSEA. This CDR3 is 14 amino acids long. CDR3 sequence reads: CSVGDGGASSEQYF. DNA for the CDR3: TGCAGCGTTGGGGATGGGGGCGCGAGTTCCGAGCAGTACTTC.

The chain links TRBV19 to TRBJ2-7; no clear D gene. CDR1 is LNHDA and CDR2 is SQIVND in the germline V gene (reference sequence). The CDR3 runs 13 residues. With 6 bases removed from V and 3 bases from J, the gap between germline ends came to 12 bases. The CDR3 is CASRAQVDYEQYF. Written as DNA, the CDR3 is TGTGCCAGTAGAGCTCAGGTGGACTACGAGCAGTACTTC.

The rearrangement joins TRBV30 to TRBJ2-7; 7 nucleotides agree with TRBD2. This CDR3 is 12 amino acids long. Germline loops: CDR1 GTSNPN, CDR2 SVGIG (reference sequence). With V trimmed by 3 bases and J by 3 bases, 2 bases remained unmatched. The CDR3 DNA reads TGTGCCTGGAGCGGGGGGTTCTACGAGCAGTACTTC. Protein sequence: CAWSGGFYEQYF.